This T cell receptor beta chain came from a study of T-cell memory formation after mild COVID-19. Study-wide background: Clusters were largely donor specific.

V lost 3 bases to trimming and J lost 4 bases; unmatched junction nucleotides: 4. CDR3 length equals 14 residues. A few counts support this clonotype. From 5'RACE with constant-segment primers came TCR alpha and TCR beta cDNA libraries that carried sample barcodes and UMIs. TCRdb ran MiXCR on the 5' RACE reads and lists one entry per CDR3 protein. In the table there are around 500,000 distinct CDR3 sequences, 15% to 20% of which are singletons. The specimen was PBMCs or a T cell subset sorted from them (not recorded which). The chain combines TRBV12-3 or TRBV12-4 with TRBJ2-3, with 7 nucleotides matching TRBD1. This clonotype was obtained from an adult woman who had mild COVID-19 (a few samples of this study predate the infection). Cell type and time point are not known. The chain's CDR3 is CASSLTGPADTQYF. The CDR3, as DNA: TGTGCCAGCAGTTTGACAGGGCCCGCAGATACGCAGTATTTT.